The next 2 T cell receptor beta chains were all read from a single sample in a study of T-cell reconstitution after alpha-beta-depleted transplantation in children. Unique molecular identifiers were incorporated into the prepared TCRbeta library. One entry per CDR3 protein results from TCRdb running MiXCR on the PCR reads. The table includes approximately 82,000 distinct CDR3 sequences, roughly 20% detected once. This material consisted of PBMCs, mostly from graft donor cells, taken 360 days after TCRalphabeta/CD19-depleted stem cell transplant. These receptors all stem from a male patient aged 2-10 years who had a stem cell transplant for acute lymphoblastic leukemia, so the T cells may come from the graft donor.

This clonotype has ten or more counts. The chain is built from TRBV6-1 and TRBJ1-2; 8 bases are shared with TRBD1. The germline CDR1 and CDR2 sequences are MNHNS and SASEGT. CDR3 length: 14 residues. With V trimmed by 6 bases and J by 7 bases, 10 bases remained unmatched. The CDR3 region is CASRFRNRGIGYTF. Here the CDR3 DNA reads TGTGCCAGCAGGTTTCGAAACAGGGGGATTGGCTACACCTTC.

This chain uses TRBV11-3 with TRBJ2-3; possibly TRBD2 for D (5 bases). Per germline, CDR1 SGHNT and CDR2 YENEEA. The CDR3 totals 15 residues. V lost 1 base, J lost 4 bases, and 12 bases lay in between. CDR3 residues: CASSLVRERADTQYF. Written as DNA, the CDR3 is TGTGCCAGCAGCTTAGTCCGGGAACGGGCAGATACGCAGTATTTT. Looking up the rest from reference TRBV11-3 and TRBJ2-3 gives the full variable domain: EAGVVQSPRYKIIEKKQPVAFWCNPISGHNTLYWYLQNLGQGPELLIRYENEEAVDDSQLPKDRFSAERLKGVDSTLKIQPAELGDSAVYLCASSLVRERADTQYFGPGTRLTVL.